These 25 T cell receptor beta chains came from one sample sequenced in a study of cytomegalovirus exposure and HLA in healthy donors. The PCR ran on 60 Vbeta and 13 Jbeta primers. TCRdb's table, derived via immunoSEQ multiplex PCR, lists solely in-frame clones and lacks some. The top ten hold approximately 6.9% of the sample, which has about 170,000 clones, roughly 72% seen once. The sample was PBMCs. Receptors were obtained from a man aged 40-49 years in good health and CMV-seropositive.

The genes are TRBV6-6 and TRBJ1-1; D possibly corresponds to TRBD1 (6 bases). This CDR3 spans 15 amino acids. From germline, CDR1 is MNHNY and CDR2 SVGAGI (reference sequence). V was trimmed by 5 bases and J by 4 bases, leaving 17 bases between them. CDR3 nucleotide sequence: TGTGCCAGCAGTCAAACAACAGGGTTCGGCACTGAAGCTTTCTTT. Its translation is CASSQTTGFGTEAFF.

In its sample, this clone was seen once. V gene TRBV13 combines with J gene TRBJ2-3; 7 bases align to TRBD2. Germline-derived CDR1 and CDR2 are PRHDT and FYEKMQ (reference sequence). This CDR3 has 15 amino acids. Unmatched junction bases numbered 10, after V lost 5 bases and J lost 5 bases. CDR3: CASSEGPGGLDTQYF. The CDR3 coding sequence is TGTGCCAGCAGCGAGGGGCCGGGGGGTTTAGATACGCAGTATTTT.

This clone was detected a few times. The chain links TRBV5-4 to TRBJ2-3; D is uncertain. V lost 4 bases, J lost 0 bases, and 6 bases lay in between. Germline CDR1 and CDR2: SGHNT and YYREEE (reference sequence). The CDR3 sequence is 13 residues long. CDR3 in DNA: TGTGCCAGCAGCCCCTCCAGCACAGATACGCAGTATTTT. Its translation: CASSPSSTDTQYF.

This chain joins TRBV6-6 and TRBJ2-5; 9 nucleotides align to TRBD1. The CDR3 has 16 amino acids. The V gene end was trimmed by 0 bases and the J gene end by 4 bases; junction bases not matched to a gene: 6. Per germline, CDR1 MNHNY and CDR2 SVGAGI (reference sequence). The CDR3 bases are TGTGCCAGCAGTTACTCGAGGACAGGGGTGGGAGAGACCCAGTACTTC. Its translation: CASSYSRTGVGETQYF.

This rearrangement joins TRBV14 to TRBJ2-3; possibly TRBD1 for D (5 bases). Per the germline V gene, CDR1 is SGHDN and CDR2 is FVKESK. CDR3 length: 13 residues. V lost 4 bases, J lost 5 bases, and 10 bases lay in between. In nucleotides, the CDR3 is TGTGCCAGCAGCCCGCCAGGGCTAGATACGCAGTATTTT. This sequence encodes CASSPPGLDTQYF.

The rearrangement links TRBV9 to TRBJ2-1; TRBD2 is a possible D gene (6 bases). Trimming took 0 bases from V and 3 from J, leaving 13 bases between them. The CDR3 covers 16 residues. Germline CDR1 and CDR2: SGDLS and YYNGEE. For the CDR3, the DNA is TGTGCCAGCAGCGTAGCCCCGGGGGAGGACTACAATGAGCAGTTCTTC. Translation: CASSVAPGEDYNEQFF.

V usage is TRBV7-9 and J usage is TRBJ1-3, with 7 bases aligning to TRBD1. Germline CDR1 SEHNR, CDR2 FQNEAQ (reference sequence). With V trimmed by 0 bases and J by 0 bases, 8 bases remained unmatched. This CDR3 is 18 amino acids long. CDR3 nucleotide sequence: TGTGCCAGCAGCTTAGCGCGGACAGGACCAAGCTCTGGAAACACCATATATTTT. Translating gives CASSLARTGPSSGNTIYF.

This chain links TRBV6-5 with TRBJ2-7; tentatively, D is TRBD1 (6 bases). This CDR3 comprises 14 residues. V was pared by 5 bases and J by 3 bases, with 14 bases between. CDR1 and CDR2 from the germline V gene are MNHEY and SVGAGI. The CDR3: CASSPPGQSYEQYF. DNA of the CDR3: TGTGCCAGCAGTCCACCCGGACAGAGCTACGAGCAGTACTTC.

Here the CDR3 reads CASSGRGGNTDTQYF. For the CDR3, the DNA is TGTGCCAGCAGCGGACGCGGGGGAAACACAGATACGCAGTATTTT. The rearrangement joins TRBV7-3 to TRBJ2-3; 7 bases are a match to TRBD2. The CDR3 loop spans 15 amino acids. Per germline, CDR1 SGHTA and CDR2 FQGTGA. Trimming took 5 bases from V and 2 from J; bases not matched to a gene: 7.

The V gene is TRBV6-6, the J gene TRBJ2-7; the D gene is possibly TRBD2 (6 bases). V was pared by 10 bases and J by 1 base, with 20 bases between. This CDR3 has 15 residues. Germline V gene sequence: CDR1 MNHNY, CDR2 SVGAGI (reference sequence). CDR3 region: CATRTGTLDSYEQYF. DNA for the CDR3: TGTGCCACGCGAACGGGGACTCTTGATTCCTACGAGCAGTACTTC.

V gene TRBV11-3 combines with J gene TRBJ2-1; 8 bases line up with TRBD2. CDR1 and CDR2 (germline): SGHNT, YENEEA. J gave up 4 bases and V 2 bases, and 7 bases lay outside the gene matches. This CDR3 is built from 16 residues. CDR3 residues: CASSLSGGALYNEQFF. In nucleotides, the CDR3 is TGTGCCAGCAGCTTATCGGGGGGGGCTCTATACAATGAGCAGTTCTTC.

As DNA, the CDR3 is TGTGCCAGCAGTTTATTCAATACAGGGGTGGATGGCTACACCTTC. Amino acid sequence: CASSLFNTGVDGYTF. The chain carries TRBV27 and TRBJ1-2; TRBD1 matches at 7 bases. This CDR3 has 15 amino acids. Germline CDR1 is MNHEY and CDR2 is SMNVEV (reference sequence). V trimming: 1 base; J trimming: 6 bases; junction bases outside the gene matches: 8.

This rearrangement joins TRBV5-6 to TRBJ1-2, with D unresolved. The ends were cut back, 0 bases at V and 0 bases at J, with 9 bases in the middle. In germline, CDR1 is SGHDT, CDR2 YYEEEE. The CDR3 is made up of 15 amino acids. Here the CDR3 DNA reads TGTGCCAGCAGCTTGGGCGGAATTACTAACTATGGCTACACCTTC. Protein sequence: CASSLGGITNYGYTF.

In this sample, this clone turned up once. V usage is TRBV28 and J usage is TRBJ1-1; a possible D gene is TRBD1 (5 bases). CDR3 length: 16 residues. The germline CDR1 and CDR2 sequences are MDHEN and SYDVKM. Trimming took 4 bases from V and 1 from J, leaving 16 bases between them. The CDR3 nucleotides are TGTGCCAGCAGTTCCCCCGGGCAGGGTACGAACACTGAAGCTTTCTTT. It specifies CASSSPGQGTNTEAFF.

The rearrangement joins TRBV29-1 to TRBJ2-7, with TRBD2 matching 13 bases. This CDR3 is 14 amino acids long. The germline V gene has CDR1 SQVTM and CDR2 ANQGSEA. J lost 6 bases, V lost 7 bases, and 9 bases had no gene match. In DNA form, the CDR3 reads TGCAGCGCTGGGACTAGCGGGGTTTTTGGCGAGCAGTACTTC. Translating gives CSAGTSGVFGEQYF.

J is TRBJ1-3 and V is TRBV9; D is undetermined. Germline values: CDR1 SGDLS, CDR2 YYNGEE. V gave up 8 bases and J gave up 0 bases, with 3 bases separating them. CDR3 length: 11 amino acids. The CDR3 bases are TGTGCCAGTCGCTCTGGAAACACCATATATTTT. Translated: CASRSGNTIYF. Supplemented by reference TRBV9 and TRBJ1-3, the full variable domain reads DSGVTQTPKHLITATGQRVTLRCSPRSGDLSVYWYQQSLDQGLQFLIQYYNGEERAKGNILERFSAQQFPDLHSELNLSSLELGDSALYFCASRSGNTIYFGEGSWLTVV.

This clone has a single count. The gene calls are TRBV6-1 and TRBJ1-3, with 8 bases lining up with TRBD1. The CDR3 sequence is 15 residues long. The germline V gene encodes CDR1 MNHNS and CDR2 SASEGT. Trimming removed 1 base from V and 5 bases from J; junction bases left unmatched: 4. The CDR3 sequence is CASSEDRGFRNTIYF. CDR3 nucleotide sequence: TGTGCCAGCAGTGAAGACAGGGGGTTTAGAAACACCATATATTTT.

V gene TRBV18 combines with J gene TRBJ2-3; D perhaps matches TRBD2 (6 bases). Germline loops: CDR1 KGHSH, CDR2 LQKENI. CDR3 length equals 13 residues. Trimming left V 11 bases short and J 4 bases short, with 16 bases between. CDR3 sequence: CACTKEGPDTQYF. DNA of the CDR3: TGTGCCTGTACGAAGGAGGGCCCAGATACGCAGTATTTT.

As concerns this clone: This CDR3 fails to terminate in the conserved phenylalanine or tryptophan, so it likely reflects a read error. The chain recombines TRBV6-1 with TRBJ2-7, with 7 bases that match TRBD1. The trim removed 8 bases at V and 0 bases at J, leaving 10 bases unmatched. The germline gives CDR1 MNHNS, CDR2 SASEGT. The CDR3 runs 15 residues. The CDR3 loop is CASQPTGRDSYEQYL. The CDR3 DNA follows: TGTGCCAGCCAACCGACAGGGCGAGACTCCTACGAGCAGTACCTC.

The V call is TRBV4-3, the J call TRBJ2-3, with a tentative D call TRBD1 (5 bases). The CDR3 extends over 15 amino acids. V gave up 4 bases and J gave up 4 bases, with 15 bases separating them. Germline V lookup: CDR1 LGHNA, CDR2 YSLEER. The DNA for the CDR3 is TGCGCCAGCAGCCCAACAGGTCGTGGCTCAGATACGCAGTATTTT. Its protein is CASSPTGRGSDTQYF.

The chain employs TRBV4-3 and TRBJ2-7; 10 bases fit TRBD1. Germline V gene sequence: CDR1 LGHNA, CDR2 YSLEER. The CDR3 sequence is 15 residues long. The junction had 3 bases not matched to a gene; V was cut back by 2 bases and J by 2 bases. This CDR3 is CASSQMTGGTYEQYF. Here the CDR3 DNA reads TGCGCCAGCAGCCAAATGACAGGGGGCACCTACGAGCAGTACTTC.

This clone showed up just a few times. V gene TRBV5-4 combines with J gene TRBJ2-2; the match to TRBD1 covers 7 bases. With V trimmed by 4 bases and J by 7 bases, 10 bases remained unmatched. CDR1 is SGHNT, CDR2 YYREEE, per germline (reference sequence). The CDR3 is 15 amino acids. As DNA, the CDR3 is TGTGCCAGCAGCACCGTCAGGGGGAACGTCGGGGAGCTGTTTTTT. Translation: CASSTVRGNVGELFF.

The rearrangement uses TRBV20-1 and TRBJ2-5; no clear D. Germline values: CDR1 DFQATT, CDR2 SNEGSKA (reference sequence). Trimming shortened V by 4 bases and J by 5 bases, and 5 bases separated the two germline ends. The CDR3 consists of 10 residues. This CDR3 reads CSATRETQYF. CDR3 nucleotide sequence: TGCAGTGCTACACGGGAGACCCAGTACTTC.

The chain carries TRBV7-9 and TRBJ2-4; possibly TRBD1 for D (5 bases). V was pared by 1 base and J by 0 bases, with 7 bases between. CDR3 size: 15 residues. CDR1 and CDR2 from the germline V gene are SEHNR and FQNEAQ (reference sequence). The CDR3 reads CASSLGQLAKNIQYF. CDR3 coding DNA: TGTGCCAGCAGCTTAGGACAGCTAGCCAAAAACATTCAGTACTTC.

This sequence joins TRBV5-6 and TRBJ1-1, with 12 bases that match TRBD1. From germline, CDR1 is SGHDT and CDR2 YYEEEE. The CDR3 extends over 16 amino acids. With 2 bases clipped from V and 5 bases from J, the junction kept 7 bases outside the gene matches. CDR3 nucleotides: TGTGCCAGCAGCTTTGGGACAGGGGGCGGATTTACTGAAGCTTTCTTT. Translation: CASSFGTGGGFTEAFF.